The T cell receptor (beta chain) under discussion was sequenced for a study of T cell responses to AZD1222 COVID-19 vaccine. Study observations and caveats: Nearly half of spike-specific TCRs reportedly go after variant regions that carry no mutations. White British donors predominated, females outnumbered males, and clonal diversity was possibly underestimated.

The repertoire was sequenced with immunoSEQ multiplex PCR; TCRdb's copy has only in-frame clones and lacks some. Of 95,000 to 150,000 clones in the sample, 70% to 90% were seen once. Germline-derived CDR1 and CDR2 are LNHDA and SQIVND (reference sequence). The CDR3 spans 13 residues. J was trimmed by 5 bases and V by 7 bases; bases with no gene match: 7. Details on this clone: The antigen is not known.

The specimen was peripheral blood, collected on day 0 of AZD1222 vaccination. The chain has TRBV19 and TRBJ1-2; 7 bases match TRBD1. The TCR was taken from an adult in good health. This CDR3 is CASNLDRVYGYTF. The CDR3, as DNA: TGTGCCAGTAACCTCGACAGGGTTTATGGCTACACCTTC.